This TCR beta chain was retrieved from a study of T cells in Graves' hyperthyroidism and ophthalmopathy. On the basis of clinical symptoms, serum thyroxine and TRAb, thyroid ultrasound and orbital computed tomography, diagnoses were made. This clonotype showed up many times. V dropped 6 bases and J dropped 2 bases, with 13 bases sitting between them. Germline V gives CDR1 MNHNS, CDR2 SASEGT. The CDR3 has 14 amino acids. RNA transcripts yielded amplified TCR beta CDR3 regions. First-round RT-PCR with HTBI primers amplified the TCR CDR3 region. One entry per CDR3 protein results from TCRdb running MiXCR on the multiplex PCR reads. The data show some 350,000 distinct CDR3 sequences, with under 20% seen just once and 3.5% to 4% held by the top ten.

What was sequenced was blood. The sequence was collected from a woman between 18 and 30 years old with Graves' hyperthyroidism. The chain employs TRBV6-1 and TRBJ1-1; D ambiguous. The CDR3 protein is CASSLGKENTEAFF. Written as DNA, the CDR3 is TGTGCCAGCAGCCTCGGGAAGGAAAACACTGAAGCTTTCTTT.